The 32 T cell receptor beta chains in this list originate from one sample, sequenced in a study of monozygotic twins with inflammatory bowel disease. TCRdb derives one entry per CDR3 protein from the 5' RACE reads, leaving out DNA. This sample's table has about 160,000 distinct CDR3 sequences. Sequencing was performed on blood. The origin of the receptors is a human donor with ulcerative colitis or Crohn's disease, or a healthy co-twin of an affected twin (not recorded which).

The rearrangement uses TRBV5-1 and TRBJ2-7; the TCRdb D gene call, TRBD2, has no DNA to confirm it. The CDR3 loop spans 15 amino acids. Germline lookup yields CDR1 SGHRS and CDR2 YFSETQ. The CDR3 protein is CASSFGTFRSYEQYF.

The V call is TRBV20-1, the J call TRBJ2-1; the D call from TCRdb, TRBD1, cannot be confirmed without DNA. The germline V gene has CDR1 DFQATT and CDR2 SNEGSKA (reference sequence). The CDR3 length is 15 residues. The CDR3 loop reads CSAFGGDRDNNEQFF.

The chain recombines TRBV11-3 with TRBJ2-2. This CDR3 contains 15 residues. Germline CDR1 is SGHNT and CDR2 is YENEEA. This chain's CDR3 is CASSLQRGRSGELFF.

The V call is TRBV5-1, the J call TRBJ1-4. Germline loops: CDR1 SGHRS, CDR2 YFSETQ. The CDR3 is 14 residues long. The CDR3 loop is CASSSPGRYEKLFF.

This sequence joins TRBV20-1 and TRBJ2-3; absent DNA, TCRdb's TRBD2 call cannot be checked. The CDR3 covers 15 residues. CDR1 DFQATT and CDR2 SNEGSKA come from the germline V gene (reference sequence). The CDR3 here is CSALLAGGPRDTQYF.

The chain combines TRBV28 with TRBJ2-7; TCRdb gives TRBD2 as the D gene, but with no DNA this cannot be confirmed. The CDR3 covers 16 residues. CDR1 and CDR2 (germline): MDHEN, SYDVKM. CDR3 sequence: CASSPAVGGDGNEQYF.

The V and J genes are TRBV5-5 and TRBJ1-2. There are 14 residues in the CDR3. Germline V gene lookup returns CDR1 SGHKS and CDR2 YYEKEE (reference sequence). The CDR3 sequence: CASSVDTLNYGYTF.

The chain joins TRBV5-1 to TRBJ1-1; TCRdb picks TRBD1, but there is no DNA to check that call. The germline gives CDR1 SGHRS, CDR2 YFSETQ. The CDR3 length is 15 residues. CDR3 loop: CASSLLIGGNTEAFF. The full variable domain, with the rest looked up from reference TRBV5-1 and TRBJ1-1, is KAGVTQTPRYLIKTRGQQVTLSCSPISGHRSVSWYQQTPGQGLQFLFEYFSETQRNKGNFPGRFSGRQFSNSRSEMNVSTLELGDSALYLCASSLLIGGNTEAFFGQGTRLTVV.

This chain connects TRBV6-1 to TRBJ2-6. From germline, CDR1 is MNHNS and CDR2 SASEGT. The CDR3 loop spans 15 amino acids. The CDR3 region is CASSPRRAGANVLTF.

The CDR3 reads CASSQLAGGDTGELFF. The chain employs TRBV5-4 and TRBJ2-2; TCRdb's D call, TRBD2, is unchecked because there is no DNA. The germline V gene has CDR1 SGHNT and CDR2 YYREEE (reference sequence). The CDR3 totals 16 residues.

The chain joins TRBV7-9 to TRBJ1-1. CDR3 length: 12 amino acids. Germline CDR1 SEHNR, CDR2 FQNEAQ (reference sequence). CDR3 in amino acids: CASSWGNGEAFF. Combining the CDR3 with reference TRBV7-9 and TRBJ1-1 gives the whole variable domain DTGVSQNPRHKITKRGQNVTFRCDPISEHNRLYWYRQTLGQGPEFLTYFQNEAQLEKSRLLSDRFSAERPKGSFSTLEIQRTEQGDSAMYLCASSWGNGEAFFGQGTRLTVV.

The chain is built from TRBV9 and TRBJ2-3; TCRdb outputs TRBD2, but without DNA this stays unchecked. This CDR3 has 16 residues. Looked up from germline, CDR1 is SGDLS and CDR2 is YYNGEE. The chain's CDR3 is CASSSEKGSGTDTQYF.

The CDR3 here is CASSLRPAGLPQETQYF. The chain carries TRBV28 and TRBJ2-5. Germline loops: CDR1 MDHEN, CDR2 SYDVKM. The CDR3 has 17 amino acids.

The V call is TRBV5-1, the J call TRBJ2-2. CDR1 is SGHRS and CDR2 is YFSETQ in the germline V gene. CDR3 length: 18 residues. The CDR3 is CASSFDPDNFKGTGELFF.

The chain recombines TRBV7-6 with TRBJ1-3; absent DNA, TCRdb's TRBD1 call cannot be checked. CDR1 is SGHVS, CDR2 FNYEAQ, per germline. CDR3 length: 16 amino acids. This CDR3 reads CASSLGQGSAGNTIYF.

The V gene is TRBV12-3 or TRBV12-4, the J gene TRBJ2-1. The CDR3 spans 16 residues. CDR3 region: CASSLWGTQAYNEQFF.

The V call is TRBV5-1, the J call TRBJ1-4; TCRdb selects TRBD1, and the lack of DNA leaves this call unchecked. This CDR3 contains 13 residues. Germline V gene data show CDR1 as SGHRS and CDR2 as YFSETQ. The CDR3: CASSGQGGEKLFF.

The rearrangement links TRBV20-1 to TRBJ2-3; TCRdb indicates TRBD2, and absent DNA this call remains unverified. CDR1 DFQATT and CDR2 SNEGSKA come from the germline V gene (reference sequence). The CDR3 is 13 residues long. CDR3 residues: CSARSSSTDTQYF.

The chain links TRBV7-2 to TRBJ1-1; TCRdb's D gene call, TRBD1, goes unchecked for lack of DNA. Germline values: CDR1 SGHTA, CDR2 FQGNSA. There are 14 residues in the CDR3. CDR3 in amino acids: CASSLLTGNTEAFF.

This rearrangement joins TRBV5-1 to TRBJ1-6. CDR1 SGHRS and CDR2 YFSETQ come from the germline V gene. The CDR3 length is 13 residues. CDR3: CASSFGPNSPLHF.

The CDR3 protein is CASSSPGLAALEQYF. The chain links TRBV7-9 to TRBJ2-7; lacking DNA, the TRBD2 call made by TCRdb goes unchecked. Germline CDR1 is SEHNR and CDR2 is FQNEAQ (reference sequence). This CDR3 is built from 15 residues.

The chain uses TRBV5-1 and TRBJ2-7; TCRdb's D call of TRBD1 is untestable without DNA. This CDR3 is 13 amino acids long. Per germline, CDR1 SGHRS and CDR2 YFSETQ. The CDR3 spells CASGEGISYEQYF.

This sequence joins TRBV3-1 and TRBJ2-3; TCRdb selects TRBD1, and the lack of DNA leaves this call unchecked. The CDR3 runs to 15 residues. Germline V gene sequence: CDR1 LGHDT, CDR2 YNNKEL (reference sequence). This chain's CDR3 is CASKGAGSRTDTQYF.

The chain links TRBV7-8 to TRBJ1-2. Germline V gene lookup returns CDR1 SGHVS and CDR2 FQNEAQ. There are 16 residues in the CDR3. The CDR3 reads CASSPRDFLTNYGYTF.

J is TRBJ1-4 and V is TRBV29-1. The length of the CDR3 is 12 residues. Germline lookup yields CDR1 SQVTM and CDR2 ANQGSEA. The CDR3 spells CSVAERNEKLFF. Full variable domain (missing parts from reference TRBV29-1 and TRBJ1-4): SAVISQKPSRDICQRGTSLTIQCQVDSQVTMMFWYRQQPGQSLTLIATANQGSEATYESGFVIDKFPISRPNLTFSTLTVSNMSPEDSSIYLCSVAERNEKLFFGSGTQLSVL.

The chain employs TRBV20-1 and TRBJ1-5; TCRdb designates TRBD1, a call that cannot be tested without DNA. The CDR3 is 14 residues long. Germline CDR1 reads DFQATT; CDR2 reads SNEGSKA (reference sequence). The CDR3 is CSARSGATNQPQHF.

CDR3 region: CASSLLNWNTGELFF. The rearrangement uses TRBV7-2 and TRBJ2-2. CDR3 length equals 15 residues. In germline, CDR1 is SGHTA, CDR2 FQGNSA.

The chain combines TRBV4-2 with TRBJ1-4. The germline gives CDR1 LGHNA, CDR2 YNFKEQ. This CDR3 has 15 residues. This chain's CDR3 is CASSQDNTLGGKLFF.

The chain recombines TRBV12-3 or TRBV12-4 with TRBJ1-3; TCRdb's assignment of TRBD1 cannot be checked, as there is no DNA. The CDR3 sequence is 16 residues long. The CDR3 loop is CASSRIPRGGGNTIYF.

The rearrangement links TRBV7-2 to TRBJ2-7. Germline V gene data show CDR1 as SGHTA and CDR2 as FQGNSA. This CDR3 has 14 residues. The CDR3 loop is CASSLESGSLEQYF.

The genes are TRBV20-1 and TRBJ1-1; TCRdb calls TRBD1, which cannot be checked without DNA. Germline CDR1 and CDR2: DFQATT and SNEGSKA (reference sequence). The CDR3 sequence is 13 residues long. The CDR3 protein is CSASSTRGTEAFF.

This CDR3 is CSLDLPGSYEQYF. The chain links TRBV20-1 to TRBJ2-7; absent DNA, TCRdb's TRBD2 call cannot be checked. This CDR3 contains 13 residues. Germline V CDR1 and CDR2: DFQATT, SNEGSKA (reference sequence).